Below, 25 T cell receptor beta chains from the same sample are listed, as sequenced in a study of blood T cell repertoires in COVID-19. Clones were sequenced by immunoSEQ multiplex PCR, and TCRdb holds only the in-frame ones, with some missing. Of 130,000 or so clones listed, about 85% are singletons. Source material: peripheral blood. All receptors derive from a man in his 60s with acute or convalescent COVID-19.

As regards this clone: The sample has other DNA sequences that encode this CDR3 too. The J gene is TRBJ2-3, the V gene TRBV19; TRBD2 aligns across 10 bases. V lost 5 bases and J lost 1; bases outside the gene matches: 6. CDR1 and CDR2 (germline): LNHDA, SQIVND (reference sequence). CDR3 size: 16 residues. The CDR3 coding sequence is TGTGCCAGTAGTTTACGGACTAGCGGACGCACAGATACGCAGTATTTT. Translation: CASSLRTSGRTDTQYF.

The chain carries TRBV7-2 and TRBJ2-3; D is uncertain. Germline V CDR1 and CDR2: SGHTA, FQGNSA. The ends were cut back, 4 bases at V and 5 bases at J, with 7 bases in the middle. This CDR3 comprises 12 residues. CDR3 residues: CASSYVRDTQYF. As DNA, the CDR3 is TGTGCCAGCAGCTACGTGAGAGATACGCAGTATTTT.

The chain carries TRBV28 and TRBJ1-5, with D possibly being TRBD1 (5 bases). Germline CDR1 reads MDHEN; CDR2 reads SYDVKM. The V and J ends lost 5 bases and 5 bases respectively, with 16 bases between them. This CDR3 contains 15 residues. The DNA for the CDR3 is TGTGCCAGCAGTAAGCTTACAGGTGTCGATCAGCCCCAGCATTTT. Its protein is CASSKLTGVDQPQHF.

The V gene is TRBV19, the J gene TRBJ2-5; 9 nucleotides align to TRBD2. V lost 5 bases and J lost 4; bases outside the gene matches: 2. Per the germline V gene, CDR1 is LNHDA and CDR2 is SQIVND (reference sequence). This CDR3 has 13 residues. The CDR3: CASSASGIETQYF. CDR3 nucleotides: TGTGCCAGTAGTGCTAGCGGGATAGAGACCCAGTACTTC.

The genes are TRBV2 and TRBJ2-5, with 7 bases matching TRBD1. The V gene's germline CDR1 is SNHLY and CDR2 FYNNEI. This CDR3 region has 15 residues. Trimming took 4 bases from V and 1 from J; bases not matched to a gene: 6. The CDR3 sequence: CASSGSGGSQETQYF. The DNA for the CDR3 is TGTGCCAGCAGTGGTTCAGGGGGTAGCCAAGAGACCCAGTACTTC.

This clone was found once. The chain recombines TRBV7-9 with TRBJ2-5, with TRBD1 matching 8 bases. J gave up 5 bases and V 1 base, and 3 bases lay outside the gene matches. The V gene's germline CDR1 is SEHNR and CDR2 FQNEAQ (reference sequence). The length of the CDR3 is 14 residues. The CDR3 coding sequence is TGTGCCAGCAGCTTAGTCAGGGGGCTGGAGACCCAGTACTTC. Its translation: CASSLVRGLETQYF.

This chain's CDR3 is CASSQKGTGGELFF. CDR3 bases: TGTGCCAGCAGCCAGAAAGGGACAGGGGGGGAGCTGTTTTTT. V and J are TRBV4-2 and TRBJ2-2, with 9 bases lining up with TRBD1. Per the germline V gene, CDR1 is LGHNA and CDR2 is YNFKEQ. The CDR3 is 14 residues long. V trimming: 3 bases; J trimming: 8 bases; junction bases outside the gene matches: 4.

The chain has TRBV5-1 and TRBJ2-7; possibly TRBD1 for D (6 bases). V was cut by 4 bases and J by 6 bases, with 17 bases left in between. The CDR3 extends over 14 amino acids. Germline V gives CDR1 SGHRS, CDR2 YFSETQ. The CDR3 protein is CASSPGQSTSEQYF. CDR3 DNA: TGCGCCAGCAGCCCCGGACAGTCTACTAGCGAGCAGTACTTC.

The chain joins TRBV3-1 (or the pseudogene TRBV3-2) to TRBJ1-4; 7 bases are a match to TRBD1. CDR1 and CDR2 (germline): LGHDT, YNNKEL (reference sequence). J was trimmed by 8 bases and V by 4 bases; bases with no gene match: 4. The CDR3 has 13 residues. CDR3 amino acids: CASSRTGGEKLFF. CDR3 DNA: TGTGCCAGCAGCCGGACAGGAGGGGAAAAACTGTTTTTT.

The genes are TRBV18 and TRBJ1-1, with D perhaps matching TRBD1 (5 bases). The CDR3 contains 13 residues. Trimming took 4 bases from V and 3 from J, leaving 9 bases between them. Per the germline V gene, CDR1 is KGHSH and CDR2 is LQKENI. Written as DNA, the CDR3 is TGTGCCAGCTCACTCGGCAGGGACACTGAAGCTTTCTTT. Protein: CASSLGRDTEAFF.

This sequence joins TRBV19 and TRBJ1-5, with D perhaps matching TRBD1 (6 bases). Germline loops: CDR1 LNHDA, CDR2 SQIVND (reference sequence). Trimming cost V 2 bases and J 0 bases, with 11 bases left between them. The CDR3 has 16 amino acids. The CDR3, as DNA: TGTGCCAGTAGTATAAAAAGGGACATTAGCAATCAGCCCCAGCATTTT. It codes for CASSIKRDISNQPQHF.

This clone was seen only once. This chain joins TRBV13 and TRBJ1-1; D is undetermined. This CDR3 contains 13 residues. V was pared by 8 bases and J by 1 base, with 11 bases between. In germline, CDR1 is PRHDT, CDR2 FYEKMQ (reference sequence). The chain's CDR3 is CASFDLGNTEAFF. CDR3 nucleotide sequence: TGTGCCAGCTTTGACTTAGGGAACACTGAAGCTTTCTTT.

The genes are TRBV29-1 and TRBJ2-1; a possible D gene is TRBD2 (6 bases). The CDR3 spans 15 residues. Germline V gives CDR1 SQVTM, CDR2 ANQGSEA. V lost 3 bases and J lost 3, with 15 bases in between. The CDR3 protein is CSVDGGEGVYNEQFF. CDR3 sequence (DNA): TGCAGCGTTGATGGAGGGGAAGGCGTCTACAATGAGCAGTTCTTC.

V and J are TRBV6-5 and TRBJ2-7, with TRBD2 identical over 11 bases. CDR1 MNHEY and CDR2 SVGAGI come from the germline V gene. There are 15 residues in the CDR3. V was clipped by 5 bases and J by 1 base; unmatched bases: 4. The CDR3 is CASSPGTSGSYEQYF. The CDR3 nucleotides are TGTGCCAGCAGTCCCGGGACTAGCGGTTCCTACGAGCAGTACTTC.

The sample holds a few counts of this clone. The chain carries TRBV4-3 and TRBJ2-3, with 12 bases that match TRBD2. The germline gives CDR1 LGHNA, CDR2 YSLEER. CDR3 length: 17 residues. V trimming: 6 bases; J trimming: 2 bases; junction bases outside the gene matches: 9. The CDR3 loop reads CASSPGLAGLITDTQYF. CDR3 bases: TGCGCCAGCAGTCCCGGACTAGCGGGGCTCATCACAGATACGCAGTATTTT.

The rearrangement uses TRBV9 and TRBJ2-1, with 10 bases lining up with TRBD1. CDR1 and CDR2 (germline): SGDLS, YYNGEE. CDR3 size: 15 residues. V was pared by 4 bases and J by 7 bases, with 8 bases of the junction left unmatched. CDR3 DNA: TGTGCCAGCAGCCCCCGACAGGGGGCGCAAAATGAGCAGTTCTTC. This encodes CASSPRQGAQNEQFF.

The V and J genes are TRBV28 and TRBJ1-1, with D uncertain. CDR3 length equals 11 residues. Germline-derived CDR1 and CDR2 are MDHEN and SYDVKM. Deletions cut 8 bases from V and 6 bases from J, with 10 bases between. The CDR3 nucleotides are TGTGCCAGCCTAGGCCCGGCTGAAGCTTTCTTT. Residues: CASLGPAEAFF.

The chain combines TRBV4-3 with TRBJ2-7; TRBD1 matches at 8 bases. This CDR3 contains 15 residues. Germline CDR1 LGHNA, CDR2 YSLEER. The J segment lost 4 bases and the V segment lost 0 bases, leaving 5 bases of the junction unmatched. CDR3 nucleotides: TGCGCCAGCAGCCAAGAGGGCCAGGGGGCTTACGAGCAGTACTTC. It encodes CASSQEGQGAYEQYF.

This clone was counted a single time. The V and J genes are TRBV24-1 and TRBJ1-4, with 7 bases matching TRBD1. V gave up 4 bases and J gave up 8 bases; unmatched junction bases: 3. This CDR3 spans 13 amino acids. CDR1 is KGHDR and CDR2 is SFDVKD in the germline V gene. The CDR3 reads CATSERGHEKLFF. CDR3 nucleotide sequence: TGTGCCACCAGTGAGAGGGGGCACGAAAAACTGTTTTTT.

The CDR3 bases are TGTGCCAGCAGCCAAGCTCTAGCGCGAACCTACGAGCAGTACTTC. Translation: CASSQALARTYEQYF. The V and J genes are TRBV4-2 and TRBJ2-7; possible D gene TRBD2, 6 bases. Germline V gene lookup returns CDR1 LGHNA and CDR2 YNFKEQ. The V and J ends lost 1 base and 2 bases respectively, with 12 bases between them. The CDR3 has 15 residues.

This chain connects TRBV3-1 (or the pseudogene TRBV3-2) to TRBJ2-7; 7 nucleotides match TRBD1. The CDR3 is 17 amino acids. Germline values: CDR1 LGHDT, CDR2 YNNKEL (reference sequence). V lost 0 bases, J lost 3 bases, and 11 bases stayed unmatched. CDR3: CASSQDPATGTLYEQYF. As DNA, the CDR3 is TGTGCCAGCAGCCAAGATCCCGCGACAGGGACCCTCTACGAGCAGTACTTC.

This rearrangement joins TRBV19 to TRBJ2-7; 11 nucleotides match TRBD1. The CDR3 has 15 amino acids. Per the germline V gene, CDR1 is LNHDA and CDR2 is SQIVND (reference sequence). The junction had 4 bases not matched to a gene; V was cut back by 6 bases and J by 0 bases. DNA of the CDR3: TGTGCCAGTAGGCCCGGACAGGGGGCCTCCTACGAGCAGTACTTC. Translating gives CASRPGQGASYEQYF. Variable domain in full (rest from reference TRBV19 and TRBJ2-7): DGGITQSPKYLFRKEGQNVTLSCEQNLNHDAMYWYRQDPGQGLRLIYYSQIVNDFQKGDIAEGYSVSREKKESFPLTVTSAQKNPTAFYLCASRPGQGASYEQYFGPGTRLTVT.

V and J are TRBV27 and TRBJ2-5, with D possibly being TRBD1 (5 bases). Germline loops: CDR1 MNHEY, CDR2 SMNVEV (reference sequence). V lost 8 bases and J lost 0, with 22 bases in between. This CDR3 is 17 amino acids long. DNA for the CDR3: TGTGCCAGCGCCACCCCCCGCGACAGCCTGTACCAAGAGACCCAGTACTTC. It yields the protein CASATPRDSLYQETQYF.

This chain joins TRBV19 and TRBJ2-1; TRBD2 agrees at 7 bases. V gave up 10 bases and J gave up 6 bases; unmatched junction bases: 6. This CDR3 region has 12 residues. Germline V gene lookup returns CDR1 LNHDA and CDR2 SQIVND (reference sequence). The DNA for the CDR3 is TGTGCCAATCGGACGGGGGGCAATGAGCAGTTCTTC. Encoded protein: CANRTGGNEQFF.

The V call is TRBV6-5, the J call TRBJ1-1, with 9 bases identical to TRBD1. With V trimmed by 6 bases and J by 6 bases, 11 bases remained unmatched. This CDR3 spans 15 amino acids. Germline V CDR1 and CDR2: MNHEY, SVGAGI. CDR3 residues: CASSTTGDRAAEAFF. CDR3 DNA: TGTGCCAGCAGCACGACCGGGGACAGGGCGGCTGAAGCTTTCTTT.